The present T cell receptor (beta chain) was sequenced within a study of cytomegalovirus exposure and HLA in healthy donors. Study-level findings and limits: The authors assumed roughly uniform sequencing depth across donors for presence/absence analyses.

Details on this clone: Antigen: not known.

Nominally healthy donors were sampled, though unrecorded immune exposures were likely. CDR3 length: 16 amino acids. The germline V gene encodes CDR1 LGHNA and CDR2 YSLEER. J lost 0 bases, V lost 4 bases, and 5 bases had no gene match. In the PCR, 60 Vbeta and 13 Jbeta primers were used. Sequencing was performed with immunoSEQ multiplex PCR; in TCRdb, only in-frame clones are kept and a portion is missing. The sample totals 150,000 to 250,000 clones. Sequencing was performed on PBMCs. The chain joins TRBV4-3 to TRBJ2-7, with 11 bases aligning to TRBD2. The sequence came from a boy younger than 18 in good health and CMV-seronegative. The CDR3 bases are TGCGCCAGCAGCCCCGGACTAGCGGGCTTCTCCTACGAGCAGTACTTC. Translating gives CASSPGLAGFSYEQYF.